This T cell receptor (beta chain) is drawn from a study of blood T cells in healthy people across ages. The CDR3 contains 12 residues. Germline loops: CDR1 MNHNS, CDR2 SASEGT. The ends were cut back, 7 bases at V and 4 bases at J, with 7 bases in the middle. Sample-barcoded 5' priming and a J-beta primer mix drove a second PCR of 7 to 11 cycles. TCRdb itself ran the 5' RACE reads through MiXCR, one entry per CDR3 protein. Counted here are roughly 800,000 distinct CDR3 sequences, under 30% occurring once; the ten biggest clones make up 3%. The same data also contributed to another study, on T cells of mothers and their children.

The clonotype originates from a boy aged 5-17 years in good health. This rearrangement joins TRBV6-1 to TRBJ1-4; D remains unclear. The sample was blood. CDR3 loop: CASNVRNEKLFF. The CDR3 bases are TGTGCCAGCAATGTTCGTAATGAAAAACTGTTTTTT.